These 4 T cell receptor beta chains originate from one sample sequenced in a study of cytomegalovirus exposure and HLA in healthy donors (dated by TCRdb to 2016 to 2017). The library was produced with the immunoSEQ multiplex PCR assay. The multiplex PCR relied on a mix of 60 forward primers for TCR Vbeta segments and 13 reverse primers for TCR Jbeta segments. The table comes from immuneACCESS by way of TCRdb, which keeps in-frame sequences with V and J called. Part of the clones is missing from these tables; in studies checked, under half for an unresolved V gene and the rest for unknown reasons. In this sample the table shows about 130,000 clones, 70% to 75% of which occur a single time. Roughly 3% of the sample belongs to the ten largest clones. Sequencing used PBMCs. The receptors derive from a man aged 30-40 years in good health and CMV-seronegative.

V and J are TRBV28 and TRBJ2-7, with D possibly TRBD1 on 6 matching bases. V lost 6 bases, J lost 8 bases, and 17 bases lay in between. The germline CDR1 and CDR2 sequences are MDHEN and SYDVKM. The CDR3 contains 13 residues. The CDR3 loop reads CASRETGLGKQYF. In DNA, the CDR3 is TGTGCCAGCAGGGAAACAGGGCTCGGGAAGCAGTACTTC.

This chain uses TRBV29-1 with TRBJ2-5; D ambiguous. CDR3 size: 11 residues. V dropped 5 bases and J dropped 1 base, with 5 bases sitting between them. Per germline, CDR1 SQVTM and CDR2 ANQGSEA. This CDR3 is CSVSLQETQYF. The CDR3 region has the DNA TGCAGCGTTTCTCTCCAAGAGACCCAGTACTTC.

In DNA, the CDR3 is TGTGCCAGCAGTGTTATGACAGGGAACACTGAAGCTTTCTTT. It yields the protein CASSVMTGNTEAFF. This chain joins TRBV6-1 and TRBJ1-1; the D gene is possibly TRBD1 (6 bases). V dropped 4 bases and J dropped 1 base, with 10 bases sitting between them. CDR3 length equals 14 residues. CDR1 and CDR2 (germline): MNHNS, SASEGT.

There are a few counts of this clone. The chain is built from TRBV28 and TRBJ2-7; 10 nucleotides agree with TRBD1. This CDR3 is built from 14 residues. From germline, CDR1 is MDHEN and CDR2 SYDVKM. Trimming took 6 bases from V and 3 from J; bases not matched to a gene: 5. The CDR3 reads CASRGQGRFYEQYF. DNA for the CDR3: TGTGCCAGCAGGGGACAGGGGAGGTTCTACGAGCAGTACTTC.